This TCR beta chain originates from a study of neurological immune-mediated disorders. Study-wide findings and caveats: The most TCR clonal expansion was seen in HTLV-1-associated myelopathy, whereas the least was seen in multiple sclerosis, below the level in healthy controls.

In regard to this clonotype: Its specificity is unknown.

The study used blood bank volunteers in Maryland, USA, as healthy controls. The cDNA was generated through 5'RACE incorporating 10-nucleotide random UMIs. One entry per CDR3 protein, called by TCRdb with MiXCR from the 5' RACE reads. The profile shows 20,000 to 25,000 distinct CDR3 sequences, around 6% of them singletons. The CDR3 sequence is 18 residues long. V was clipped by 3 bases and J by 0 bases; unmatched bases: 3. The germline gives CDR1 SGHVS, CDR2 FNYEAQ. The receptor's source is a man younger than 30 in good health. The V gene is TRBV7-6, the J gene TRBJ2-1; 15 bases agree with TRBD2. Sequences were obtained from CD8+ T cells from blood. The CDR3 protein is CASSFGTSGGISYNEQFF. CDR3 sequence (DNA): TGTGCCAGCAGCTTCGGGACTAGCGGGGGGATCTCCTACAATGAGCAGTTCTTC.